These 18 T cell receptor beta chains originate from one sample sequenced in a study of T cell responses to AZD1222 COVID-19 vaccine. Generated by immunoSEQ multiplex PCR, the TCRdb table keeps only in-frame clones and is missing some. The table records roughly 120,000 clones, 90% to 95% of them present only once. Sequencing was performed on peripheral blood, taken on day 0 of AZD1222 vaccination. All receptors derive from an adult in good health.

This chain uses TRBV11-2 with TRBJ2-7; TRBD2 is a possible D gene (5 bases). V lost 1 base to trimming and J lost 0 bases, with 10 bases between them. Looked up from germline, CDR1 is SGHAT and CDR2 is FQNNGV. The CDR3 runs to 15 residues. The CDR3 sequence is CASSLAGGHSYEQYF. In DNA form, the CDR3 reads TGTGCCAGCAGCTTAGCTGGCGGGCACTCCTACGAGCAGTACTTC. The full variable domain, its missing parts supplied by reference TRBV11-2 and TRBJ2-7, is EAGVAQSPRYKIIEKRQSVAFWCNPISGHATLYWYQQILGQGPKLLIQFQNNGVVDDSQLPKDRFSAERLKGVDSTLKIQPAKLEDSAVYLCASSLAGGHSYEQYFGPGTRLTVT.

The rearrangement uses TRBV5-1 and TRBJ2-7; 7 nucleotides agree with TRBD1. CDR3 length: 13 residues. The junction had 5 bases not matched to a gene; V was cut back by 5 bases and J by 3 bases. CDR1 and CDR2 from the germline V gene are SGHRS and YFSETQ. The CDR3 spells CASRLTGNYEQYF. The CDR3 DNA reads TGCGCCAGCAGACTGACAGGGAACTACGAGCAGTACTTC.

The chain uses TRBV5-1 and TRBJ1-1; tentatively, D is TRBD1 (5 bases). V was cut by 3 bases and J by 4 bases, with 25 bases left in between. CDR1 is SGHRS, CDR2 YFSETQ, per germline. This CDR3 has 18 residues. The CDR3 spells CASSWGFVTGRDGTEAFF. The CDR3 coding sequence is TGCGCCAGCAGCTGGGGTTTTGTCACAGGTCGGGATGGCACTGAAGCTTTCTTT.

V usage is TRBV7-3 and J usage is TRBJ2-1, with 9 nucleotides matching TRBD1. The length of the CDR3 is 14 residues. The trim removed 3 bases at V and 5 bases at J, leaving 2 bases unmatched. CDR1 and CDR2 (germline): SGHTA, FQGTGA. CDR3 loop: CASSLTGGNNEQFF. The CDR3 nucleotides read TGTGCCAGCAGCTTGACAGGGGGGAACAATGAGCAGTTCTTC.

The V and J genes are TRBV6-2 or TRBV6-3 and TRBJ2-1, with D tentatively TRBD2 (6 bases). The CDR3 has 15 amino acids. The ends were cut back, 5 bases at V and 2 bases at J, with 13 bases in the middle. The germline gives CDR1 MNHEY, CDR2 SVGEGT. CDR3 sequence: CASSLASAAYNEQFF. The CDR3, as DNA: TGTGCCAGCAGTCTCGCTAGCGCGGCCTACAATGAGCAGTTCTTC.

V usage is TRBV24-1 and J usage is TRBJ2-2, with D maybe TRBD2 (6 bases). The CDR3 runs to 15 residues. V was clipped by 2 bases and J by 5 bases, with 11 bases between them. Germline assignment: CDR1 KGHDR and CDR2 SFDVKD. In nucleotides, the CDR3 is TGTGCCACCAGTGATTCTGCGGGACTTACCGGGGAGCTGTTTTTT. The encoded protein is CATSDSAGLTGELFF.

The chain is built from TRBV5-1 and TRBJ1-1; a possible D gene is TRBD1 (6 bases). Trimming cost V 4 bases and J 0 bases, with 13 bases left between them. The CDR3 extends over 15 amino acids. From germline, CDR1 is SGHRS and CDR2 YFSETQ. Here the CDR3 DNA reads TGCGCCAGCAGCCGGACCAGGGGCATGAACACTGAAGCTTTCTTT. This encodes CASSRTRGMNTEAFF. The whole variable domain, filled in from reference TRBV5-1 and TRBJ1-1, reads KAGVTQTPRYLIKTRGQQVTLSCSPISGHRSVSWYQQTPGQGLQFLFEYFSETQRNKGNFPGRFSGRQFSNSRSEMNVSTLELGDSALYLCASSRTRGMNTEAFFGQGTRLTVV.

The genes are TRBV21-1 and TRBJ1-4; the DNA was not compared with TRBD1, the D call given in the table. TRBV21-1 is assigned pseudogene status. The CDR3 contains 15 residues. CDR3 amino acids: CASSKVGAGFEKLFF. The CDR3 DNA reads as TGTGCCAGCAGCAAAGTAGGGGCAGGGTTTGAAAAACTGTTTTTT.

The genes are TRBV15 and TRBJ1-2, with 11 bases lining up with TRBD1. With 4 bases clipped from V and 7 bases from J, the junction kept 11 bases outside the gene matches. CDR1 LNHNV and CDR2 YYDKDF come from the germline V gene (reference sequence). The CDR3 is 16 amino acids. The CDR3 sequence: CATSTVRTGGWGGYTF. The CDR3 coding sequence is TGTGCCACCAGCACCGTTCGGACAGGGGGCTGGGGTGGCTACACCTTC.

This clone was seen once. The DNA of the CDR3 is TGTGCTAGTGGTTTGGTACTAAGGACAGTGAACAATGAGCAGTTCTTC. Residues: CASGLVLRTVNNEQFF. V and J are TRBV12-5 and TRBJ2-1, with a possible D match to TRBD1 (6 bases). CDR1 and CDR2 from the germline V gene are LGHNT and FRNRAP. V was pared by 0 bases and J by 5 bases, with 14 bases between. The CDR3 runs to 16 residues.

The chain has TRBV9 and TRBJ1-1; D remains ambiguous. In germline, CDR1 is SGDLS, CDR2 YYNGEE. The CDR3 is 16 residues long. Trimming stripped 4 bases from V and 2 bases from J, with 18 bases between. The CDR3 loop is CASSSSRSLPNTEAFF. Written as DNA, the CDR3 is TGTGCCAGCAGCTCCTCCCGCTCGCTTCCTAACACTGAAGCTTTCTTT.

The CDR3 nucleotides are TGTGCCAGCAGTTCGCAGTTTGGCAATCAGCCCCAGCATTTT. Amino acids: CASSSQFGNQPQHF. This rearrangement joins TRBV27 to TRBJ1-5; no clear D gene. This CDR3 spans 14 amino acids. The germline gives CDR1 MNHEY, CDR2 SMNVEV (reference sequence). Trimming pared 4 bases from V and 2 bases from J, leaving 9 bases between.

The V call is TRBV6-5, the J call TRBJ1-2; 9 nucleotides align to TRBD1. Losses at the gene ends were 6 bases for V and 0 bases for J; bases not matched to a gene: 5. This CDR3 has 15 residues. The germline gives CDR1 MNHEY, CDR2 SVGAGI. In nucleotides, the CDR3 is TGTGCCAGCAGACCCCGGGACAGGGCTAACTATGGCTACACCTTC. It specifies CASRPRDRANYGYTF.

The rearrangement joins TRBV10-1 to TRBJ1-2; 11 nucleotides agree with TRBD1. Trimming took 4 bases from V and 8 from J; bases not matched to a gene: 12. CDR1 and CDR2 (germline): WNHNN, SYGVQD (reference sequence). The CDR3 length is 16 residues. In DNA form, the CDR3 reads TGCGCCAGCAGTGCCGGACAGGGGGCCCGCCGTGGAGGCTACACCTTC. This gives the protein CASSAGQGARRGGYTF.

The J gene is TRBJ2-7, the V gene TRBV19; 8 bases match TRBD2. This CDR3 spans 15 amino acids. CDR1 LNHDA and CDR2 SQIVND come from the germline V gene (reference sequence). Trimming cost V 3 bases and J 3 bases; bases outside gene matches: 7. This chain's CDR3 is CASSISGLGYYEQYF. CDR3 nucleotide sequence: TGTGCCAGTAGTATCTCGGGACTAGGCTACTACGAGCAGTACTTC.

The V call is TRBV4-2, the J call TRBJ1-2, with TRBD1 as a possible D gene (6 bases). V was pared by 4 bases and J by 5 bases, with 14 bases between. The V gene's germline CDR1 is LGHNA and CDR2 YNFKEQ. The CDR3 runs 14 residues. CDR3 coding DNA: TGTGCCAGCAGCCCGGGGGCAGGGTATTATGGCTACACCTTC. It codes for CASSPGAGYYGYTF.

This chain connects TRBV18 to TRBJ2-7; 7 positions agree with TRBD2. The CDR3 has 15 amino acids. The germline V gene encodes CDR1 KGHSH and CDR2 LQKENI. Trimming at V came to 6 bases and at J to 2 bases, leaving 10 bases not matched to a gene. CDR3 region: CASSNRGEGAYEQYF. The CDR3 nucleotides are TGTGCCAGCTCGAACCGGGGGGAGGGCGCCTACGAGCAGTACTTC.

The rearrangement joins TRBV19 to TRBJ1-2; weak D call: TRBD1 (6 bases). The CDR3 contains 12 residues. With 6 bases removed from V and 2 bases from J, the gap between germline ends came to 7 bases. Per the germline V gene, CDR1 is LNHDA and CDR2 is SQIVND (reference sequence). The CDR3 sequence: CASRQGNYGYTF. Here the CDR3 DNA reads TGTGCCAGTAGACAGGGAAACTATGGCTACACCTTC.